This T cell receptor (beta chain) was sequenced during a study of response to subunit inactivated influenza vaccine. Overall study results and limits: Seasonal influenza vaccination, on each occasion, was suggested by the authors to recruit few new T cells.

The sample holds a few counts of this clonotype. Its antigen is not identified. This CDR3 is built from 16 residues. Deletions cut 1 base from V and 0 bases from J, with 11 bases between. Germline V gives CDR1 KGHSY, CDR2 FQNENV. Each CDR3 protein is one row after TCRdb ran MiXCR on the RT-PCR reads. The sample records more than 150,000 distinct CDR3 sequences, around a tenth being singletons. The specimen was non-naive T cells sorted from PBMCs, collected on the day of vaccination. This TCR came from a man between 50 and 59 years old who received an inactivated influenza vaccine. V usage is TRBV16 and J usage is TRBJ2-3; tentative D call: TRBD2 (6 bases). The CDR3: CASSQLEGWSTDTQYF. The CDR3 DNA follows: TGTGCCAGCAGCCAATTGGAGGGTTGGAGCACAGATACGCAGTATTTT.